The 26 T cell receptor beta chains presented below share a single source sample, sequenced in a study of T cells expressing NK-cell markers. TCRdb processed the 5' RACE reads again and assigns one entry to each CDR3 protein, with no DNA. In total, the table holds about 380,000 distinct CDR3 sequences. Sequenced input: blood T cells: a sorted CD56 or NKG2C T cell subset, CD4+ or CD8+ T cells, or bulk PBMC T cells (not recorded which). The receptors here all came from a man between 18 and 69 years old in good health.

This rearrangement joins TRBV5-1 to TRBJ2-7; TCRdb proposes TRBD1, but this gene call is untestable without DNA. The CDR3 covers 15 residues. The germline V gene has CDR1 SGHRS and CDR2 YFSETQ. CDR3: CASSLTQASSYEQYF. Drawing the rest from reference TRBV5-1 and TRBJ2-7, the complete variable domain is KAGVTQTPRYLIKTRGQQVTLSCSPISGHRSVSWYQQTPGQGLQFLFEYFSETQRNKGNFPGRFSGRQFSNSRSEMNVSTLELGDSALYLCASSLTQASSYEQYFGPGTRLTVT.

This rearrangement joins TRBV7-6 to TRBJ1-1. This CDR3 is 14 amino acids long. CDR1 SGHVS and CDR2 FNYEAQ come from the germline V gene. CDR3 protein: CASSPLTGYTEAFF.

The gene calls are TRBV2 and TRBJ2-1; TCRdb selects TRBD2, and the lack of DNA leaves this call unchecked. The length of the CDR3 is 16 residues. The germline CDR1 and CDR2 sequences are SNHLY and FYNNEI. The chain's CDR3 is CASSSRMGLAWNEQFF.

The rearrangement links TRBV6-1 to TRBJ1-1; the D call of TRBD1 rests on TCRdb alone, since no DNA is present to check it. CDR1 MNHNS and CDR2 SASEGT come from the germline V gene. The CDR3 is made up of 15 amino acids. CDR3 amino acids: CASSAPGQVHTEAFF.

The chain employs TRBV21-1 and TRBJ1-2. TRBV21-1 is a documented pseudogene. This CDR3 is 11 amino acids long. The CDR3 is CASSTYYGYTF.

This rearrangement joins TRBV6-1 to TRBJ2-3. This CDR3 is 14 amino acids long. The V gene's germline CDR1 is MNHNS and CDR2 SASEGT. CDR3 in amino acids: CASRRQSSTDTQYF.

This chain joins TRBV6-5 and TRBJ1-4. The CDR3 covers 15 residues. Germline V gene lookup returns CDR1 MNHEY and CDR2 SVGAGI. CDR3 in amino acids: CASSYRGLVNEKLFF.

The chain couples TRBV12-3 or TRBV12-4 to TRBJ2-5; TCRdb returns TRBD2, unconfirmable since there is no DNA. The CDR3 extends over 18 amino acids. The CDR3 protein is CASSSRTSGFQLPETQYF.

The chain carries TRBV9 and TRBJ2-7; TCRdb gives TRBD1 as the D gene, but with no DNA this cannot be confirmed. CDR3 length: 16 amino acids. Germline values: CDR1 SGDLS, CDR2 YYNGEE. The CDR3 protein is CASSEYQGTVSYEQYF.

CDR3 region: CASSISGGSSYEQYF. V and J are TRBV2 and TRBJ2-7; TCRdb outputs TRBD2, but without DNA this stays unchecked. The V gene's germline CDR1 is SNHLY and CDR2 FYNNEI. The CDR3 has 15 residues.

This chain uses TRBV6-2 or TRBV6-3 with TRBJ2-7; the D call from TCRdb, TRBD2, cannot be confirmed without DNA. Looked up from germline, CDR1 is MNHEY and CDR2 is SVGEGT. The CDR3 extends over 13 amino acids. CDR3 sequence reads: CASSWRELDEQYF.

This chain uses TRBV19 with TRBJ1-1; TCRdb's assignment of TRBD1 cannot be checked, as there is no DNA. The CDR3 consists of 15 residues. Germline CDR1 LNHDA, CDR2 SQIVND (reference sequence). The chain's CDR3 is CASSTGTGLNTEAFF.

The CDR3 spells CASSLRGLNTEAFF. V is TRBV7-9 and J is TRBJ1-1. Germline V gene lookup returns CDR1 SEHNR and CDR2 FQNEAQ (reference sequence). The length of the CDR3 is 14 residues.

V usage is TRBV20-1 and J usage is TRBJ2-7; the TCRdb call, TRBD2, lacks DNA for checking. The CDR3 sequence is 14 residues long. CDR1 is DFQATT, CDR2 SNEGSKA, per germline (reference sequence). The CDR3 sequence: CSASRDYPTYEQYF.

This chain connects TRBV5-6 to TRBJ2-3. The CDR3 extends over 15 amino acids. CDR1 is SGHDT, CDR2 YYEEEE, per germline. The CDR3 sequence: CASSSLGSRTDTQYF.

The J gene is TRBJ2-3, the V gene TRBV6-2 or TRBV6-3; TCRdb picks TRBD1, but there is no DNA to check that call. The CDR3 has 17 residues. CDR1 and CDR2 from the germline V gene are MNHEY and SVGEGT. The CDR3 sequence: CASSYSIDGGRTDTQYF.

The chain links TRBV5-6 to TRBJ2-5; TCRdb reports TRBD2, a call that lacks DNA to check it against. This CDR3 comprises 12 residues. Germline V lookup: CDR1 SGHDT, CDR2 YYEEEE. This CDR3 reads CASGLGTETQYF.

The CDR3 spells CATSDFHTTNEKLFF. J is TRBJ1-4 and V is TRBV24-1. Per the germline V gene, CDR1 is KGHDR and CDR2 is SFDVKD. The CDR3 consists of 15 residues.

The chain has TRBV18 and TRBJ2-1. The CDR3 length is 13 residues. Germline V gives CDR1 KGHSH, CDR2 LQKENI. This chain's CDR3 is CASSPPTYNEQFF.

The genes are TRBV7-9 and TRBJ2-3; the TCRdb D gene call, TRBD2, has no DNA to confirm it. Germline V gene sequence: CDR1 SEHNR, CDR2 FQNEAQ (reference sequence). This CDR3 has 16 residues. This CDR3 is CASSLGLAGTADTQYF.

The V call is TRBV5-1, the J call TRBJ2-3; TCRdb gives TRBD1 as the D gene, but with no DNA this cannot be confirmed. Germline-derived CDR1 and CDR2 are SGHRS and YFSETQ. This CDR3 spans 19 amino acids. The CDR3 loop reads CASSWDRGSQIYSTDTQYF.

V gene TRBV5-4 combines with J gene TRBJ2-7; without DNA, the TCRdb call of TRBD2 cannot be checked. The V gene's germline CDR1 is SGHNT and CDR2 YYREEE (reference sequence). This CDR3 is built from 16 residues. The CDR3 region is CASSSRGGRRPYEQYF.

J is TRBJ2-5 and V is TRBV5-1; TCRdb selects TRBD2, and the lack of DNA leaves this call unchecked. The CDR3 spans 15 residues. The germline gives CDR1 SGHRS, CDR2 YFSETQ. The CDR3 reads CASSPGGLNQETQYF.

J is TRBJ1-5 and V is TRBV10-3. The CDR3 extends over 14 amino acids. From germline, CDR1 is ENHRY and CDR2 SYGVKD. CDR3 residues: CAISEYAANQPQHF.

The rearrangement links TRBV20-1 to TRBJ2-7; TCRdb indicates TRBD1, and absent DNA this call remains unverified. CDR1 and CDR2 (germline): DFQATT, SNEGSKA (reference sequence). The CDR3 is 14 residues long. CDR3 loop: CSARGEGKTYEQYF.

J is TRBJ2-7 and V is TRBV7-2; TCRdb designates TRBD1, a call that cannot be tested without DNA. The CDR3 spans 15 residues. Germline V gene sequence: CDR1 SGHTA, CDR2 FQGNSA. The CDR3 loop is CASSLDPGRSYEQYF. The full variable domain, its missing parts supplied by reference TRBV7-2 and TRBJ2-7, is GAGVSQSPSNKVTEKGKDVELRCDPISGHTALYWYRQSLGQGLEFLIYFQGNSAPDKSGLPSDRFSAERTGGSVSTLTIQRTQQEDSAVYLCASSLDPGRSYEQYFGPGTRLTVT.